This TCR beta chain was obtained from a study of blood T cell repertoires in COVID-19. The junction had 13 bases not matched to a gene; V was cut back by 4 bases and J by 8 bases. In germline, CDR1 is LGHDT, CDR2 YNNKEL (reference sequence). The CDR3 sequence is 16 residues long. Assay used: immunoSEQ multiplex PCR; TCRdb lists only in-frame clones, some missing. The sample includes 52,000 or so clones, 75% to 85% of them seen just once. J is TRBJ2-1 and V is TRBV3-1 (or the pseudogene TRBV3-2), with TRBD1 matching over 8 bases. The sequence came from a human donor in a cohort sampled during active COVID-19. The sample was peripheral blood. The CDR3 loop is CASSPNRDRSSHEQFF. The DNA of the CDR3 is TGTGCCAGCAGCCCGAACCGGGACAGGAGTTCCCATGAGCAGTTCTTC.